The T cell receptor (beta chain) described here comes from a study of patients and donors after allogeneic stem cell transplantation (dated by TCRdb to the early 2020s). The germline V gene (reference sequence) gives CDR1 as LGHDT and CDR2 as YNNKEL. The CDR3 runs 14 amino acids, cysteine and phenylalanine included. Only the CDR3 region is kept as DNA, spanning 42 bases read in frame from base 1. Cut back by 3 bases and 5 bases, the V and J ends lie 12 bases apart. Note on this clonotype: The target of this receptor is not known. Base qualities were left out, and no much larger clone turns up one base away.

The library came from RT-PCR. Sequencing used a NextSeq 550. TCRdb reprocessed the public reads (quality trimming at Q25 with fastp, clone calling with MiXCR) and kept in-frame beta chains. Every CDR3 protein is listed once, alongside the most common genes and DNA of its rows. The sample includes approximately 250,000 distinct CDR3 sequences, with roughly 13% observed a single time. The ten largest clones capture around 10% of the sample. Material: blood, either unsorted or a sorted T cell fraction (not recorded which). The sequence is built from TRBV3-1 and TRBJ2-3; the D gene cannot be resolved reliably. This TCR came from a human donor who was either an allogeneic HSCT recipient or a stem cell or donor lymphocyte infusion donor (not recorded which). It is not recorded whose cells these are; they may come from a transplant donor. Here is the DNA: TGTGCCAGCAGCCAGCTACCCGAGGTAGATACGCAGTATTTT. It encodes CASSQLPEVDTQYF.